The 20 T cell receptor beta chains below come from one sample, sequenced in a study of blood T cell repertoires in COVID-19 (TCRdb year 2020). Libraries came from the immunoSEQ multiplex PCR assay. TCRdb's version of the immuneACCESS table is confined to in-frame rearrangements and falls short of the full clone set. An unresolved V gene accounts for under half of the shortfall where checked; the remainder is of unknown origin. This sample is represented by fewer than 90,000 clones; 87% of them were singletons. The ten largest clones take up around 15% of the sample. The sample taken for sequencing was peripheral blood. All receptors derive from a male donor with acute or convalescent COVID-19.

The chain couples TRBV19 to TRBJ1-1; the D is unclear. This CDR3 is 15 amino acids long. V lost 3 bases to trimming and J lost 3 bases, with 14 bases between them. Germline CDR1 reads LNHDA; CDR2 reads SQIVND (reference sequence). As DNA, the CDR3 is TGTGCCAGTAGTATGGATGCGGCTACCTACACTGAAGCTTTCTTT. Amino acid sequence: CASSMDAATYTEAFF.

This chain links TRBV5-4 with TRBJ2-2; a possible D gene is TRBD1 (5 bases). V was cut by 3 bases and J by 4 bases, with 16 bases left in between. The CDR3 has 16 amino acids. CDR1 is SGHNT and CDR2 is YYREEE in the germline V gene (reference sequence). The DNA of the CDR3 is TGTGCCAGCAGCTGGGCGAAGGGGCACGGCACCGGGGAGCTGTTTTTT. It specifies CASSWAKGHGTGELFF.

This chain joins TRBV4-1 and TRBJ2-3, with D perhaps TRBD2 (7 bases). Trimming took 0 bases from V and 7 from J, leaving 20 bases between them. Germline assignment: CDR1 MGHRA and CDR2 YSYEKL. The CDR3 covers 17 residues. CDR3 nucleotide sequence: TGCGCCAGCAGCCAAGATCAGGGGACTACGCACAGAAATACGCAGTATTTT. This encodes CASSQDQGTTHRNTQYF.

This sequence joins TRBV6-5 and TRBJ1-6; 11 bases are a match to TRBD1. The trim removed 2 bases at V and 7 bases at J, leaving 4 bases unmatched. The CDR3 has 16 residues. Germline lookup yields CDR1 MNHEY and CDR2 SVGAGI. The CDR3 nucleotides read TGTGCCAGCAGTTACGGGACAGGGGGGAGGAATTCACCCCTCCACTTT. Its protein product is CASSYGTGGRNSPLHF.

This clone was detected a few times. The chain combines TRBV19 with TRBJ2-1; TRBD1 matches 9 bases. Germline V CDR1 and CDR2: LNHDA, SQIVND (reference sequence). With 7 bases clipped from V and 8 bases from J, the junction kept 9 bases outside the gene matches. The CDR3 contains 14 residues. The CDR3 here is CASNGGQGVDEQFF. The CDR3 DNA sequence: TGTGCCAGTAACGGGGGACAGGGAGTGGATGAGCAGTTCTTC.

The rearrangement links TRBV28 to TRBJ2-2; a possible D gene is TRBD1 (5 bases). The V end lost 9 bases, the J end lost 5 bases, and 7 bases lay between the germline ends. Germline values: CDR1 MDHEN, CDR2 SYDVKM. The length of the CDR3 is 11 residues. The CDR3 is CASRTTGELFF. The CDR3 DNA follows: TGTGCCAGTAGGACAACCGGGGAGCTGTTTTTT.

The chain joins TRBV20-1 to TRBJ2-3, with 11 nucleotides matching TRBD2. The CDR3 consists of 16 residues. Germline V lookup: CDR1 DFQATT, CDR2 SNEGSKA (reference sequence). V shed 3 bases, J shed 2 bases, and the junction held 7 bases outside the gene matches. The CDR3 nucleotides read TGCAGTGCTAGTAGACTAGCGGGGACCGACACAGATACGCAGTATTTT. Its protein product is CSASRLAGTDTDTQYF.

This chain uses TRBV9 with TRBJ2-3; D is possibly TRBD2 (7 bases). CDR1 is SGDLS, CDR2 YYNGEE, per germline. Trimming stripped 1 base from V and 2 bases from J, with 11 bases between. CDR3 length: 15 residues. The CDR3 loop is CASSVLGGATDTQYF. The CDR3 nucleotides are TGTGCCAGCAGCGTACTAGGGGGGGCCACAGATACGCAGTATTTT.

The chain uses TRBV9 and TRBJ2-1, with TRBD2 as a possible D gene (6 bases). Trimming stripped 0 bases from V and 1 base from J, with 14 bases between. Germline V CDR1 and CDR2: SGDLS, YYNGEE. This CDR3 is 17 amino acids long. The CDR3 DNA reads TGTGCCAGCAGCGTAGGTGGAGGGGCCCTTTCCTACAATGAGCAGTTCTTC. As protein: CASSVGGGALSYNEQFF.

This clone was picked up one time. The CDR3 reads CAGSGSNTEAFF. CDR3 sequence (DNA): TGTGCGGGGTCAGGGTCGAACACTGAAGCTTTCTTT. The chain couples TRBV6-1 to TRBJ1-1; tentative D call: TRBD1 (5 bases). Germline CDR1 is MNHNS and CDR2 is SASEGT. The CDR3 is made up of 12 amino acids.

This clone was seen once. The chain's CDR3 is CASSQDLAGGRPQHF. The DNA for the CDR3 is TGTGCCAGCAGCCAAGATCTGGCAGGGGGCCGGCCCCAGCATTTT. The V gene is TRBV3-1 (or the pseudogene TRBV3-2), the J gene TRBJ1-5; 8 nucleotides match TRBD1. The CDR3 has 15 residues. The germline gives CDR1 LGHDT, CDR2 YNNKEL (reference sequence). V dropped 0 bases and J dropped 9; count of bases not matched to a gene: 7.

This chain joins TRBV6-5 and TRBJ2-1; D possibly corresponds to TRBD2 (6 bases). Trimming pared 7 bases from V and 14 bases from J, leaving 18 bases between. Germline-derived CDR1 and CDR2 are MNHEY and SVGAGI. The CDR3 extends over 12 amino acids. CDR3 sequence reads: CASTSQRAPEFF. The CDR3 DNA follows: TGTGCCAGCACCTCACAGCGGGCCCCTGAGTTCTTC.

The chain uses TRBV28 and TRBJ1-1; D is perhaps TRBD1 (5 bases). With 6 bases removed from V and 1 base from J, the gap between germline ends came to 18 bases. Per germline, CDR1 MDHEN and CDR2 SYDVKM. CDR3 length: 16 amino acids. CDR3 coding DNA: TGTGCCAGCAGCAGCAGCAAGTCTACAGGGAACACTGAAGCTTTCTTT. Encoded protein: CASSSSKSTGNTEAFF.

The rearrangement uses TRBV30 and TRBJ1-4; 8 bases align to TRBD1. The CDR3 contains 13 residues. CDR1 is GTSNPN and CDR2 is SVGIG in the germline V gene (reference sequence). The trim removed 2 bases at V and 8 bases at J, leaving 4 bases unmatched. For the CDR3, the DNA is TGTGCCTGGAGTATACAGGGGGTCGAAAAACTGTTTTTT. It encodes CAWSIQGVEKLFF.

V gene TRBV6-5 combines with J gene TRBJ1-1, with unresolved D. Germline CDR1 reads MNHEY; CDR2 reads SVGAGI. The CDR3 has 14 amino acids. Trimming cost V 0 bases and J 5 bases, with 10 bases left between them. Here the CDR3 reads CASSYSSGSTEAFF. CDR3 DNA sequence: TGTGCCAGCAGTTACTCGTCCGGGAGTACTGAAGCTTTCTTT.

The V gene is TRBV10-3, the J gene TRBJ2-5; 7 bases align to TRBD2. J lost 0 bases, V lost 5 bases, and 0 bases had no gene match. The CDR3 consists of 13 residues. CDR1 is ENHRY, CDR2 SYGVKD, per germline. Here the CDR3 reads CAISRGDQETQYF. The CDR3 DNA follows: TGTGCCATCAGTCGGGGGGACCAAGAGACCCAGTACTTC.

Only a few counts were recorded for this clone. The J gene is TRBJ1-2, the V gene TRBV6-5, with D maybe TRBD1 (5 bases). V lost 2 bases and J 8 bases, leaving 12 bases between the germline ends. The CDR3 covers 13 residues. CDR1 and CDR2 (germline): MNHEY, SVGAGI. CDR3 nucleotide sequence: TGTGCCAGCAGTTACAGCCGGGGGAGAGGCTACACCTTC. Protein product: CASSYSRGRGYTF.

The chain joins TRBV18 to TRBJ1-1; D unresolved. The CDR3 spans 15 residues. The V end lost 3 bases, the J end lost 4 bases, and 15 bases lay between the germline ends. The germline V gene encodes CDR1 KGHSH and CDR2 LQKENI. The CDR3 nucleotides are TGTGCCAGCTCACCCGGGCCCCAAGGGAGCACTGAAGCTTTCTTT. Protein product: CASSPGPQGSTEAFF. Full variable domain (outside the CDR3, taken from reference TRBV18 and TRBJ1-1): NAGVMQNPRHLVRRRGQEARLRCSPMKGHSHVYWYRQLPEEGLKFMVYLQKENIIDESGMPKERFSAEFPKEGPSILRIQQVVRGDSAAYFCASSPGPQGSTEAFFGQGTRLTVV.

The chain has TRBV6-5 and TRBJ1-1; 11 positions match TRBD1. CDR3 size: 15 residues. The germline V gene has CDR1 MNHEY and CDR2 SVGAGI. V shed 5 bases and J 1 base; nucleotides not matched to a gene: 3. The CDR3 DNA follows: TGTGCCAGCAGTACCGGGACAGGGGGGAACACTGAAGCTTTCTTT. Its translation is CASSTGTGGNTEAFF.

The chain uses TRBV19 and TRBJ1-2; D perhaps matches TRBD1 (5 bases). Trimming took off 10 bases at V and 7 bases at J, with 16 bases between the two ends. From germline, CDR1 is LNHDA and CDR2 SQIVND (reference sequence). CDR3 size: 12 residues. The CDR3 reads CATLEGRGGYTF. DNA of the CDR3: TGTGCCACTTTGGAGGGGAGGGGTGGCTACACCTTC.